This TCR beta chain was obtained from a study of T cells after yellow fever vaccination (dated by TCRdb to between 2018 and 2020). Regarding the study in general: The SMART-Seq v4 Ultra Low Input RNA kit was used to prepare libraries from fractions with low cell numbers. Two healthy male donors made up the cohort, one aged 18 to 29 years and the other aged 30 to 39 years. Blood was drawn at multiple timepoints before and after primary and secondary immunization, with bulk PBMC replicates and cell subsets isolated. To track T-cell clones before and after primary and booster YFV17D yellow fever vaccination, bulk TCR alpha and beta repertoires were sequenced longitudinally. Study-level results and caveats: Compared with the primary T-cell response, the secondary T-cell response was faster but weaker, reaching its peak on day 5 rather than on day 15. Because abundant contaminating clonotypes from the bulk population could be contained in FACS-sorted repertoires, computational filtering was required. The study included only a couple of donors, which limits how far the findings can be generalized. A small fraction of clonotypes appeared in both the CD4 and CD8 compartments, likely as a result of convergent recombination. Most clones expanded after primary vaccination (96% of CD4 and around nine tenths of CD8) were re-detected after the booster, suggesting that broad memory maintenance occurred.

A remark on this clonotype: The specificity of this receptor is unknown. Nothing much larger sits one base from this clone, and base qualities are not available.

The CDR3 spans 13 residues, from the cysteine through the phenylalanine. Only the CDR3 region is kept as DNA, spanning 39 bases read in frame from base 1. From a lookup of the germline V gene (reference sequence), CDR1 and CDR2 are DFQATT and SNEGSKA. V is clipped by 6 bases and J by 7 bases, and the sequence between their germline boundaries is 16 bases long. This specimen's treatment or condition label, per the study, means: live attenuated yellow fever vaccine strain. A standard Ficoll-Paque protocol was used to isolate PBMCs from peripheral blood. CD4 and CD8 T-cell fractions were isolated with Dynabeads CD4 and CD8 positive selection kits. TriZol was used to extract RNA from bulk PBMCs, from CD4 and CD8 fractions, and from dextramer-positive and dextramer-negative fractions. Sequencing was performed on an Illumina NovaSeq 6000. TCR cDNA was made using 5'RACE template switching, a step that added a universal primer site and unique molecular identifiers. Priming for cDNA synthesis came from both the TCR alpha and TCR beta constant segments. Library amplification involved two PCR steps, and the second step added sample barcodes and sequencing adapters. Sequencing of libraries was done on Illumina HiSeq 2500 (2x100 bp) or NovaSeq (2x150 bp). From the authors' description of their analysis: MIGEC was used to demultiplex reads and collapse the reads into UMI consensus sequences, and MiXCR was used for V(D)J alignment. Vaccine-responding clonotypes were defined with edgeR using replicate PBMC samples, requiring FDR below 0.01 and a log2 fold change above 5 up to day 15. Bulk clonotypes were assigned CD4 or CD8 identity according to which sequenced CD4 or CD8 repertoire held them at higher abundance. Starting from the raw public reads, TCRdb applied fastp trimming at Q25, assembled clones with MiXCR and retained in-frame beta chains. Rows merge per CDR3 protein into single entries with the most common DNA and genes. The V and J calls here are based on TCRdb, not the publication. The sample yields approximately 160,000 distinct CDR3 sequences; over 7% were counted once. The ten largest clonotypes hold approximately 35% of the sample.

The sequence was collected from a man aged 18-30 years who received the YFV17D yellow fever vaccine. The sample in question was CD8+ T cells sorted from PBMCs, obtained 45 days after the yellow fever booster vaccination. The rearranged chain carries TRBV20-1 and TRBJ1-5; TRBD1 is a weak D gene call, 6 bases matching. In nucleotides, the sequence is TGCAGTGCCAATACAGGGAGTGGGCAGCCCCAGCATTTT. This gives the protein CSANTGSGQPQHF.